Listed below are T cell receptor beta chains from one sample, sequenced in a study of Siglec-9 on CD8 T cells in melanoma. TCRdb's table, derived via immunoSEQ multiplex PCR, lists solely in-frame clones and lacks some. The sample lists about 36,000 clones; roughly 80% were seen once. Source material: Siglec-9- CD8+ T cells sorted from blood. Receptor source: a human donor in good health. Each CDR3 is given with its conserved first and last residue. D genes are given only for firm matches.

v_call: TRBV5-4; j_call: TRBJ1-1; d_call: .; cdr3_aa: CASSLALNTEAFF; cdr3_nt: TGTGCCAGCAGCTTGGCTTTGAACACTGAAGCTTTCTTT
v_call: TRBV15; j_call: TRBJ2-7; d_call: TRBD1; cdr3_aa: CATSNSTGDCEQYF; cdr3_nt: TGTGCCACCAGCAACTCGACAGGGGACTGCGAGCAGTACTTC
v_call: TRBV5-1; j_call: TRBJ1-2; d_call: TRBD1; cdr3_aa: CASSPAAGQGAISSGYTF; cdr3_nt: TGCGCCAGCAGCCCCGCGGCGGGACAGGGGGCGATAAGTAGCGGCTACACCTTC
v_call: TRBV7-3; j_call: TRBJ2-3; d_call: TRBD2; cdr3_aa: CASSLELAGGTDTQYF; cdr3_nt: TGTGCCAGCAGCTTGGAACTAGCGGGAGGCACAGATACGCAGTATTTT
v_call: TRBV5-4; j_call: TRBJ2-5; d_call: TRBD1; cdr3_aa: CASSYRDRGEETQYF; cdr3_nt: TGTGCCAGCAGCTACCGGGACAGGGGAGAAGAGACCCAGTACTTC
v_call: TRBV7-9; j_call: TRBJ1-6; d_call: TRBD1; cdr3_aa: CASSLGTGGYNSPLHF; cdr3_nt: TGTGCCAGCAGCTTAGGGACAGGAGGGTATAATTCACCCCTCCACTTT
v_call: TRBV9; j_call: TRBJ1-2; d_call: TRBD1; cdr3_aa: CASSVGDRHGYTF; cdr3_nt: TGTGCCAGCAGCGTCGGGGACAGGCATGGCTACACCTTC
v_call: TRBV29-1; j_call: TRBJ2-7; d_call: .; cdr3_aa: CSVVGSYEQYF; cdr3_nt: TGCAGCGTTGTTGGTTCCTACGAGCAGTACTTC
v_call: TRBV11-2; j_call: TRBJ1-2; d_call: .; cdr3_aa: CASSADPHYGYTF; cdr3_nt: TGTGCCAGCAGCGCCGACCCCCACTATGGCTACACCTTC
v_call: TRBV14; j_call: TRBJ2-1; d_call: .; cdr3_aa: CASSQDTLIRTFPSSYNEQFF; cdr3_nt: TGTGCCAGCAGCCAAGATACACTAATACGGACTTTTCCCAGCTCCTACAATGAGCAGTTCTTC
v_call: TRBV5-1; j_call: TRBJ1-5; d_call: TRBD1; cdr3_aa: CASSLEGAGNQPQHF; cdr3_nt: TGCGCCAGCAGCTTGGAGGGGGCTGGCAATCAGCCCCAGCATTTT
v_call: TRBV5-8; j_call: TRBJ2-7; d_call: .; cdr3_aa: CASSFLGGYEQYF; cdr3_nt: TGTGCCAGCAGCTTCTTGGGGGGCTACGAGCAGTACTTC
v_call: TRBV6-1; j_call: TRBJ1-2; d_call: .; cdr3_aa: CASSDEASGGYTF; cdr3_nt: TGTGCCAGCAGTGATGAGGCTTCGGGTGGCTACACCTTC
v_call: TRBV7-9; j_call: TRBJ1-3; d_call: TRBD1; cdr3_aa: CASSGTGDYSGNTIYF; cdr3_nt: TGTGCCAGCAGCGGGACAGGAGATTACTCTGGAAACACCATATATTTT
v_call: TRBV27; j_call: TRBJ2-5; d_call: TRBD1; cdr3_aa: CASSWTGAAGETQYF; cdr3_nt: TGTGCCAGCAGCTGGACAGGGGCGGCGGGAGAGACCCAGTACTTC
v_call: TRBV27; j_call: TRBJ2-3; d_call: .; cdr3_aa: CASRWHNTTDTQYF; cdr3_nt: TGTGCCAGCCGGTGGCACAATACTACAGATACGCAGTATTTT
v_call: TRBV6-5; j_call: TRBJ1-6; d_call: TRBD1; cdr3_aa: CASSARDRASPLHF; cdr3_nt: TGTGCCAGCTCGGCTCGGGACAGGGCTTCACCCCTCCACTTT
v_call: TRBV4-1; j_call: TRBJ2-5; d_call: .; cdr3_aa: CASSQAGLETQYF; cdr3_nt: TGCGCCAGCAGCCAAGCAGGATTGGAGACCCAGTACTTC
v_call: TRBV11-3; j_call: TRBJ1-1; d_call: .; cdr3_aa: CASSPETYTEAFF; cdr3_nt: TGTGCCAGCAGCCCTGAGACCTACACTGAAGCTTTCTTT
v_call: TRBV18; j_call: TRBJ1-3; d_call: .; cdr3_aa: CASSPDFSGNTIYF; cdr3_nt: TGTGCCAGCTCACCGGATTTTTCAGGAAACACCATATATTTT
v_call: TRBV27; j_call: TRBJ2-3; d_call: TRBD2; cdr3_aa: CASSLSRLAASADTQYF; cdr3_nt: TGTGCCAGCAGTTTAAGTCGACTAGCAGCCTCGGCAGATACGCAGTATTTT
v_call: TRBV7-9; j_call: TRBJ2-2; d_call: .; cdr3_aa: CASSLSSTAGELFF; cdr3_nt: TGTGCCAGCAGCTTGAGCTCGACAGCCGGGGAGCTGTTTTTT
v_call: TRBV5-1; j_call: TRBJ2-5; d_call: .; cdr3_aa: CASTPLGGRQETQYF; cdr3_nt: TGCGCCAGCACCCCCCTTGGGGGCCGCCAAGAGACCCAGTACTTC
v_call: TRBV25-1; j_call: TRBJ2-7; d_call: .; cdr3_aa: CASSETYSEYEQYF; cdr3_nt: TGTGCCAGCAGTGAAACCTATAGCGAGTACGAGCAGTACTTC